The rows below give T cell receptor beta chains drawn from one sample of a study of T cell responses to AZD1222 COVID-19 vaccine. Repertoires were generated with immunoSEQ multiplex PCR, while TCRdb's copy carries only in-frame clones and drops some. The sample includes roughly 100,000 clones, 86% of them seen just once. Material: peripheral blood, obtained on day 0 of AZD1222 vaccination. Receptor source: an adult in good health. The CDR3 runs from the conserved cysteine through the conserved F or W. D genes are given only for firm matches. Clone size, where shown, is once, few, many, or a class for clones that have expanded.

TRBD2 | . | TRBJ2-1 | TRBV7-9 | TGTGCCAGCAGCCCTGGATGGCGGGAGAATGAGCAGTTCTTC | CASSPGWRENEQFF
. | . | TRBJ2-7 | TRBV4-2 | TGTGCCAGCAGCACCTGGGGATCTGGCGAGCAGTACTTC | CASSTWGSGEQYF
. | . | TRBJ2-7 | TRBV30 | TGTGCCTGCAGCAGGTTCTCCTACGAGCAGTACTTC | CACSRFSYEQYF
. | . | TRBJ1-1 | TRBV7-8 | TGTGCCAGCAGGAGGGCCCGCAGGGCGGGAATGAACACTGAAGCTTTCTTT | CASRRARRAGMNTEAFF
TRBD2 | . | TRBJ2-7 | TRBV29-1 | TGCAGCGTTGAAAAGCTAGCGGGGAACGAGCAGTACTTC | CSVEKLAGNEQYF
. | once | TRBJ2-3 | TRBV15 | TGTGCCACCAGCAGAGATGGAAGGGAAACAGATACGCAGTATTTT | CATSRDGRETDTQYF
TRBD1 | . | TRBJ1-1 | TRBV28 | TGTGCCAGCGGGCTCCTGGACAGGGCGGCTGAAGCTTTCTTT | CASGLLDRAAEAFF
TRBD2 | once | TRBJ2-1 | TRBV6-2/TRBV6-3 | TGTGCCAGCAGTACCTGGGTAGCGGGGTACAATGAGCAGTTCTTC | CASSTWVAGYNEQFF
. | . | TRBJ1-1 | TRBV6-2/TRBV6-3 | TGTGCCAGCAGTTACTCGTGGGGGGAAAGGAACACTGAAGCTTTCTTT | CASSYSWGERNTEAFF
. | . | TRBJ1-6 | TRBV7-2 | TGTGCCAGCAGCTTACGGCAGAGCTCCTCTTCACCCCTCCACTTT | CASSLRQSSSSPLHF
TRBD1 | . | TRBJ1-5 | TRBV24-1 | TGTGCCACCAGTGATTCGACAGGGGGGGTAAGTCAGCCCCAGCATTTT | CATSDSTGGVSQPQHF
. | . | TRBJ1-5 | TRBV28 | TGTGCCAGCACCACGGGGGGCTCCGGGAATCAGCCCCAGCATTTT | CASTTGGSGNQPQHF
TRBD1 | . | TRBJ1-2 | TRBV15 | TGTGCCACCAGCAGAGACAAAGGACAGGGGGCTAACTATGGCTACACCTTC | CATSRDKGQGANYGYTF
. | once | TRBJ2-3 | TRBV9 | TGTGCCAGCAGCGTAGAGACAGGTTCACAGGATACGCAGTATTTT | CASSVETGSQDTQYF
. | . | TRBJ2-1 | TRBV11-2 | TGTGCCAGCAGCTTAGATCCTCAGGGTTACAATGAGCAGTTCTTC | CASSLDPQGYNEQFF
. | . | TRBJ2-7 | TRBV7-9 | TGTGCCAGCAGCTTAGGGTGGCGCAGCTCCTACGAGCAGTACTTC | CASSLGWRSSYEQYF
. | few | TRBJ2-6 | TRBV28 | TGTGCCAGCAGTCCCCTCTTGCGGGGCTCTGGGGCCAACGTCCTGACTTTC | CASSPLLRGSGANVLTF
. | . | TRBJ2-5 | TRBV19 | TGTGCCAGTAGTATTCAGCTTAGAGAGACCCAGTACTTC | CASSIQLRETQYF
. | . | TRBJ2-3 | TRBV20-1 | TGCAGTGCTAGTCCCGGTGGGACAGATACGCAGTATTTT | CSASPGGTDTQYF
. | . | TRBJ1-1 | TRBV7-9 | TGTGCCAGCAGCTTAGGGGGAACAGGGTTTCTTATATCTATGGCTTTCTTT | CASSLGGTGFLISMAFF
. | few | TRBJ1-6 | TRBV6-1 | TGTGCCAGCAGTGAAAAAGGAAAGGGACAAAACTCTTCACCCCTCCACTTT | CASSEKGKGQNSSPLHF
. | once | TRBJ1-6 | TRBV7-6 | TGTGCCAGCAGCTTAGGGTTAGGGAGATCATCTTCACCCCTCCACTTT | CASSLGLGRSSSPLHF
TRBD2 | . | TRBJ2-3 | TRBV20-1 | TGCAGTGCTAGTAGTCCGTCTAGCGGAGATACGCAGTATTTT | CSASSPSSGDTQYF
. | . | TRBJ1-5 | TRBV15 | TGTGCCACCAGCAGTCAGGGTGGCAATCAGCCCCAGCATTTT | CATSSQGGNQPQHF
TRBD1 | . | TRBJ1-3 | TRBV6-5 | TGTGCCAGCATCGACACGGACAGGCTAGACACCATATATTTT | CASIDTDRLDTIYF
. | medium-sized | TRBJ1-2 | TRBV6-1 | TGTGCCAGCAGTGAGTACAATGGCTACACCTTC | CASSEYNGYTF
. | . | TRBJ1-3 | TRBV28 | TGTGCCAGCAGCCCCGGTCGGGGTGTCGGAAACACCATATATTTT | CASSPGRGVGNTIYF
. | . | TRBJ1-3 | TRBV20-1 | TGCAGTGGAGGGGTAGGAAACACCATATATTTT | CSGGVGNTIYF
TRBD1 | . | TRBJ2-3 | TRBV28 | TGTGCCAGCAGTCTGTCCGGGACAGCAGGGGATACGCAGTATTTT | CASSLSGTAGDTQYF
. | few | TRBJ1-2 | TRBV4-3 | TGCGCCAGCAGCCAAGATATAATCAGCGGCGGCTATGGCTACACCTTC | CASSQDIISGGYGYTF
. | . | TRBJ1-2 | TRBV12-3/TRBV12-4 | TGTGCCAGCAGTTTAGGTGGCGGCTACACCTTC | CASSLGGGYTF
. | . | TRBJ2-5 | TRBV12-3/TRBV12-4 | TGTGCCAGCAGTAAGAAGGAGACCCAGTACTTC | CASSKKETQYF
TRBD1 | . | TRBJ2-7 | TRBV7-2 | TGTGCCAGCAGCTTATTGGGACAGGGGGCGGAAGAGCAGTACTTC | CASSLLGQGAEEQYF
. | once | TRBJ1-1 | TRBV29-1 | TGCAGCGTTGAAGGGCAGGGGAACACTGAAGCTTTCTTT | CSVEGQGNTEAFF
. | . | TRBJ1-2 | TRBV19 | TGTGCCAGTAGTATTCTGGAGGGGGGCTACACCTTC | CASSILEGGYTF
. | . | TRBJ1-1 | TRBV5-1 | TGCGCCAGCAGCTTATTAGTAGGAGAGAACACTGAAGCTTTCTTT | CASSLLVGENTEAFF
. | . | TRBJ1-1 | TRBV19 | TGTGCCAGTAGTATGTCCGGTATGAACACTGAAGCTTTCTTT | CASSMSGMNTEAFF
TRBD1 | . | TRBJ1-5 | TRBV5-6 | TGTGCCAGCAGCTTGGGCAGGGGGCACGGTCAGCCCCAGCATTTT | CASSLGRGHGQPQHF
. | . | TRBJ1-5 | TRBV7-9 | TGTGCCAGCAGCCCCGGGGCTTGGCCCCAGCATTTT | CASSPGAWPQHF
TRBD2 | . | TRBJ2-3 | TRBV5-1 | TGCGCCAGCAGCTACGCGGGGGGGAGCACAGATACGCAGTATTTT | CASSYAGGSTDTQYF